The rows below give T cell receptor beta chains drawn from one sample of a study of blood T cell repertoires in COVID-19. TCRdb keeps only in-frame clones here, not all; method: immunoSEQ multiplex PCR. This table holds about 120,000 clones, about four fifths found once. Sequencing was performed on peripheral blood. The source of these receptors is a man aged 35-49 years with active or convalescent COVID-19. CDR3s include the opening cysteine and the closing phenylalanine or tryptophan. A D gene is named only where the DNA matches it firmly. Clone size, where shown, is once, few, many, or a class for clones that have expanded.

d_call | j_call | v_call | clone_size | cdr3_aa | cdr3_nt
NA | TRBJ1-2 | TRBV7-2 | NA | CASSLGGNSGGYTF | TGTGCCAGCAGCTTGGGCGGGAACAGCGGGGGCTACACCTTC
TRBD1 | TRBJ1-2 | TRBV7-2 | NA | CASSLVRGPGTSYGYTF | TGTGCCAGCAGCTTAGTTAGGGGGCCCGGTACAAGTTATGGCTACACCTTC
NA | TRBJ1-1 | TRBV19 | NA | CASSIAGLNTEAFF | TGTGCCAGTAGTATAGCAGGGCTGAACACTGAAGCTTTCTTT
NA | TRBJ2-5 | TRBV28 | NA | CASSSLRGVGETQYF | TGTGCCAGCAGTAGTCTCAGGGGGGTAGGGGAGACCCAGTACTTC
TRBD2 | TRBJ2-5 | TRBV5-1 | NA | CASSLAGAGGRETQYF | TGCGCCAGCAGCTTGGCCGGTGCGGGAGGGCGAGAGACCCAGTACTTC
NA | TRBJ1-2 | TRBV12-2 | NA | CAPQLQGGDDYGYTF | TGTGCCCCCCAACTCCAAGGGGGGGACGACTATGGCTACACCTTC
NA | TRBJ2-1 | TRBV4-1 | NA | CASSLLWGGPGNEQFF | TGCGCCAGCAGCCTCCTCTGGGGGGGGCCGGGGAATGAGCAGTTCTTC
TRBD2 | TRBJ2-1 | TRBV9 | NA | CASSSAGGPVNEQFF | TGTGCCAGCAGCTCAGCGGGAGGGCCCGTGAATGAGCAGTTCTTC
TRBD1 | TRBJ1-1 | TRBV5-1 | NA | CASSFGTGKTEAFF | TGCGCCAGCAGCTTCGGGACAGGGAAGACTGAAGCTTTCTTT
NA | TRBJ1-2 | TRBV25-1 | many | CVSGGYTF | TGTGTCTCAGGTGGCTACACCTTC
NA | TRBJ1-2 | TRBV28 | few | CASRDPGAGVIYTF | TGTGCCAGCAGAGACCCGGGCGCAGGGGTGATCTACACCTTC
TRBD2 | TRBJ2-5 | TRBV4-1 | NA | CASSHPGLAEETQYF | TGCGCCAGCAGCCACCCGGGACTAGCGGAGGAGACCCAGTACTTC
NA | TRBJ2-7 | TRBV27 | NA | CASSFLGVGYYEQYF | TGTGCCAGCAGTTTCTTAGGGGTAGGCTACTACGAGCAGTACTTC
TRBD1 | TRBJ1-2 | TRBV12-5 | few | CASGLGGGGYTF | TGTGCTAGTGGTTTGGGAGGGGGCGGCTACACCTTC
TRBD1 | TRBJ1-2 | TRBV28 | NA | CASSLQGAYGYTF | TGTGCCAGCAGTTTACAGGGGGCCTATGGCTACACCTTC
TRBD2 | TRBJ2-7 | TRBV29-1 | NA | CSVSTGLASYEQYF | TGCAGCGTAAGCACGGGACTAGCGAGCTACGAGCAGTACTTC
NA | TRBJ2-2 | TRBV11-2 | NA | CASSLYGANTGELFF | TGTGCCAGCAGCCTCTACGGGGCGAACACCGGGGAGCTGTTTTTT
TRBD1 | TRBJ2-5 | TRBV2 | NA | CASSRQGSETQYF | TGTGCCAGCAGCCGACAGGGGTCGGAGACCCAGTACTTC
NA | TRBJ1-1 | TRBV7-6 | NA | CASSLALPGRNTEAFF | TGTGCCAGCAGCTTAGCGTTGCCGGGGAGGAACACTGAAGCTTTCTTT
TRBD1 | TRBJ2-3 | TRBV3-1/TRBV3-2 | NA | CASSHPGTGDGTQYF | TGTGCCAGCAGCCATCCCGGGACAGGGGATGGTACGCAGTATTTT
NA | TRBJ1-1 | TRBV5-6 | few | CASSSNTANLEKAFF | TGTGCCAGCAGCTCCAACACCGCTAACTTGGAGAAAGCTTTCTTT
TRBD1 | TRBJ1-1 | TRBV10-2 | NA | CASKGGSRAFF | TGCGCCAGTAAAGGGGGCAGCCGAGCTTTCTTT